Following are 13 T cell receptor beta chains from one sample sequenced in a study of blood T cell repertoires in COVID-19. The protocol was immunoSEQ multiplex PCR, while the TCRdb copy is restricted to in-frame clones and leaves out a portion. The sample has approximately 260,000 clones, almost 90% seen once. The sequenced material came from peripheral blood. These receptors all come from an older woman with COVID-19, enrolled during active disease.

The rearrangement uses TRBV18 and TRBJ2-7, with D possibly TRBD1 on 6 matching bases. CDR1 and CDR2 (germline): KGHSH, LQKENI. The CDR3 has 13 amino acids. Between the trimmed V and J ends, which lost 6 bases and 3 bases, there was a span of 12 bases. For the CDR3, the DNA is TGTGCCAGCTCTCAGGGGTTAGTCTACGAGCAGTACTTC. It specifies CASSQGLVYEQYF.

The chain links TRBV11-3 to TRBJ2-5; 9 positions agree with TRBD2. The germline V gene encodes CDR1 SGHNT and CDR2 YENEEA. The J segment lost 2 bases and the V segment lost 5 bases, leaving 3 bases of the junction unmatched. The CDR3 spans 14 residues. CDR3 region: CASSPTSGQETQYF. Written as DNA, the CDR3 is TGTGCCAGCAGCCCTACTAGCGGGCAAGAGACCCAGTACTTC.

This sequence joins TRBV7-2 and TRBJ2-1; 15 bases line up with TRBD2. The CDR3 extends over 16 amino acids. Germline loops: CDR1 SGHTA, CDR2 FQGNSA. V dropped 11 bases and J dropped 9; count of bases not matched to a gene: 14. CDR3 amino acids: CASRSRTSGGAGEQFF. The CDR3 nucleotides are TGTGCCTCCCGGAGTCGGACTAGCGGGGGGGCTGGTGAGCAGTTCTTC.

The V gene is TRBV19, the J gene TRBJ1-3; 7 nucleotides line up with TRBD1. The CDR3 sequence is 15 residues long. V shed 6 bases and J 2 bases; nucleotides not matched to a gene: 7. The germline V gene has CDR1 LNHDA and CDR2 SQIVND (reference sequence). CDR3 coding DNA: TGTGCCAGTAGAACTACAGGGGATCCTGGAAACACCATATATTTT. Protein sequence: CASRTTGDPGNTIYF.

The chain couples TRBV9 to TRBJ2-3, with 8 bases aligning to TRBD2. Germline V CDR1 and CDR2: SGDLS, YYNGEE. The junction had 4 bases not matched to a gene; V was cut back by 3 bases and J by 7 bases. There are 13 residues in the CDR3. CDR3 DNA sequence: TGTGCCAGCAGCGCCGGGGGGGCCAATACGCAGTATTTT. Protein product: CASSAGGANTQYF.

This clone was counted between two and nine times. The rearrangement links TRBV25-1 to TRBJ1-4; 10 nucleotides match TRBD1. The CDR3 consists of 15 residues. The germline gives CDR1 MGHDK, CDR2 SYGVNS. The V and J ends lost 4 bases and 8 bases, in that order; junction bases with no gene match: 7. In DNA, the CDR3 is TGTGCCAGCAGTGGCGGACAGGGGGGGGGCGAAAAACTGTTTTTT. Translation gives CASSGGQGGGEKLFF.

The genes are TRBV19 and TRBJ1-2, with 7 bases that match TRBD1. J lost 4 bases, V lost 5 bases, and 10 bases had no gene match. The germline gives CDR1 LNHDA, CDR2 SQIVND (reference sequence). The CDR3 is made up of 15 amino acids. The CDR3, as DNA: TGTGCCAGTAGTGCCCGACAGGGAGTAAGCTATGGCTACACCTTC. Protein: CASSARQGVSYGYTF.

This clone was seen a handful of times. The CDR3 loop reads CARRATGWTGELFF. CDR3 sequence (DNA): TGTGCCAGGCGAGCGACAGGGTGGACCGGGGAGCTGTTTTTT. This sequence joins TRBV7-3 and TRBJ2-2; 7 positions agree with TRBD1. The CDR3 length is 14 residues. Germline V gives CDR1 SGHTA, CDR2 FQGTGA. V lost 9 bases and J lost 5; bases outside the gene matches: 9.

The J gene is TRBJ2-7, the V gene TRBV6-5, with D hard to call. CDR1 and CDR2 from the germline V gene are MNHEY and SVGAGI. The CDR3 loop spans 12 amino acids. V was trimmed by 7 bases and J by 2 bases, leaving 9 bases between them. CDR3 DNA: TGTGCCAGCACGTCCGACACCTACGAGCAGTACTTC. Its translation is CASTSDTYEQYF.

This chain links TRBV7-2 with TRBJ1-5; 7 bases match TRBD1. Per the germline V gene, CDR1 is SGHTA and CDR2 is FQGNSA. V shed 4 bases, J shed 2 bases, and the junction held 5 bases outside the gene matches. This CDR3 has 15 amino acids. CDR3 sequence reads: CASSSTGTRNQPQHF. CDR3 sequence (DNA): TGTGCCAGCAGCTCGACAGGGACTCGCAATCAGCCCCAGCATTTT.

The chain uses TRBV2 and TRBJ1-5, with D tentatively TRBD1 (5 bases). The CDR3 consists of 18 residues. V was trimmed by 8 bases and J by 4 bases, leaving 27 bases between them. Per the germline V gene, CDR1 is SNHLY and CDR2 is FYNNEI. As DNA, the CDR3 is TGTGCCAGCGCTAAGAACCAGATAGCGGGGCGGGCGAATCAGCCCCAGCATTTT. This gives the protein CASAKNQIAGRANQPQHF.

This chain links TRBV2 with TRBJ1-4; D is perhaps TRBD1 (5 bases). The CDR3 has 15 residues. CDR1 is SNHLY and CDR2 is FYNNEI in the germline V gene. Trimming removed 0 bases from V and 3 bases from J, with 8 bases in between. The CDR3 region is CASSEAQGPNEKLFF. The CDR3 DNA sequence: TGTGCCAGCAGTGAAGCGCAGGGCCCTAATGAAAAACTGTTTTTT.

Comments on this clone: The sample holds other DNA sequences that translate to the same CDR3. The chain links TRBV4-2 to TRBJ2-7; D may be TRBD2 (6 bases). The V end lost 4 bases, the J end lost 4 bases, and 14 bases lay between the germline ends. The germline CDR1 and CDR2 sequences are LGHNA and YNFKEQ. The CDR3 runs 14 residues. DNA of the CDR3: TGTGCCAGCAGCCCCGGGACTGGAATTTACGAGCAGTACTTC. Amino acid sequence: CASSPGTGIYEQYF.